Each of the 8 T cell receptor beta chains below was sequenced from the same sample in a study of cytotoxic CD8 clonotypes in ibrutinib-treated CLL (dated by TCRdb to 2020 to 2023). The receptor library was made with the immunoSEQ multiplex PCR assay. Held by TCRdb, this immuneACCESS table contains in-frame sequences only and omits some clones. Under half of the omission traces to an unresolved V gene where checked; the cause of the rest is unknown. The sample table records over 150,000 clones; approximately 77% of these occur just once. The ten largest clones represent roughly 2% of the sample. The sample's time point label, decoded: approximately eleven months on ibrutinib. This sample comprised PBMCs, obtained after 12 months of ibrutinib treatment. These receptor sequences come from a human donor with chronic lymphocytic leukemia.

This sequence joins TRBV5-1 and TRBJ2-1; D not certain. Between the trimmed V and J ends, which lost 6 bases and 8 bases, there was a span of 12 bases. Germline assignment: CDR1 SGHRS and CDR2 YFSETQ. The CDR3 spans 12 residues. The CDR3 is CASTDRPDEQFF. The CDR3 DNA is TGCGCCAGCACCGATCGACCCGATGAGCAGTTCTTC.

The rearrangement joins TRBV27 to TRBJ2-1; 9 bases line up with TRBD1. Looked up from germline, CDR1 is MNHEY and CDR2 is SMNVEV (reference sequence). Trimming took 2 bases from V and 8 from J; bases not matched to a gene: 19. The CDR3 totals 19 residues. The CDR3 nucleotides are TGTGCCAGCAGTTTAACCCCCCGGACAGGGGTAATAAAGGTCGATGAGCAGTTCTTC. Translated, it gives CASSLTPRTGVIKVDEQFF.

The chain links TRBV27 to TRBJ1-5, with 9 bases lining up with TRBD1. Germline trimming cut 4 bases from V and 5 bases from J; bases unmatched to any gene: 3. Germline V lookup: CDR1 MNHEY, CDR2 SMNVEV (reference sequence). The CDR3 consists of 14 residues. Here the CDR3 reads CASSSRTGDQPQHF. CDR3 nucleotide sequence: TGTGCCAGCAGTTCCCGGACAGGGGATCAGCCCCAGCATTTT.

The chain recombines TRBV7-9 with TRBJ2-2, with D maybe TRBD2 (6 bases). Germline assignment: CDR1 SEHNR and CDR2 FQNEAQ (reference sequence). V was cut by 7 bases and J by 4 bases, with 7 bases left in between. This CDR3 is built from 12 residues. The CDR3 spells CASTGGTGELFF. The CDR3 DNA follows: TGTGCCAGCACCGGGGGCACCGGGGAGCTGTTTTTT.

The chain uses TRBV6-1 and TRBJ1-5; 9 bases agree with TRBD1. Unmatched junction bases numbered 6, after V lost 0 bases and J lost 6 bases. The CDR3 contains 16 residues. Per the germline V gene, CDR1 is MNHNS and CDR2 is SASEGT. The DNA for the CDR3 is TGTGCCAGCAGTGAAGCGTACAGGGGGCGGGCTCAGCCCCAGCATTTT. Amino acids: CASSEAYRGRAQPQHF.

This clone showed up just a few times. This chain connects TRBV7-9 to TRBJ2-5, with 12 bases fitting TRBD2. Germline lookup yields CDR1 SEHNR and CDR2 FQNEAQ (reference sequence). V shed 6 bases and J 1 base; nucleotides not matched to a gene: 6. The CDR3 contains 16 residues. The CDR3 nucleotides read TGTGCCAGCAGTCGCGGACTAGCGGGACTCCAAGAGACCCAGTACTTC. Its translation: CASSRGLAGLQETQYF.

This clone was observed a handful of times. This sequence joins TRBV7-3 and TRBJ2-2, with 7 bases matching TRBD1. Germline-derived CDR1 and CDR2 are SGHTA and FQGTGA. V was pared by 1 base and J by 5 bases, with 7 bases of the junction left unmatched. This CDR3 comprises 16 residues. The CDR3 bases are TGTGCCAGCAGCTTAAAGGCCGACAGGGAGACCGGGGAGCTGTTTTTT. Encoded protein: CASSLKADRETGELFF.

This clone appeared a single time. The V gene is TRBV2, the J gene TRBJ1-2, with 8 bases fitting TRBD1. The length of the CDR3 is 18 residues. Losses at the gene ends were 3 bases for V and 8 bases for J; bases not matched to a gene: 20. Germline CDR1 reads SNHLY; CDR2 reads FYNNEI. The CDR3 is CASSDVNWQGALSRGYTF. The CDR3, as DNA: TGTGCCAGCAGTGACGTTAATTGGCAGGGGGCACTTTCAAGGGGCTACACCTTC.